The rows below give T cell receptor beta chains drawn from one sample of a study of blood T cell repertoires in COVID-19. The assay was immunoSEQ multiplex PCR, and TCRdb's table has in-frame clones only and misses some. In the table there are around 190,000 clones, 84% of which are singletons. The sequenced sample consisted of peripheral blood. These receptor sequences come from a human donor in a cohort sampled during active COVID-19. CDR3s include the opening cysteine and the closing phenylalanine or tryptophan. A D gene is named only where the DNA matches it firmly. Rows give clone size only sometimes, using once, few, many, or a class for an expanded clone.

V	D	size	J	DNA	CDR3
TRBV7-9	TRBD1	-	TRBJ2-2	TGTGCCAGCAGCTGGGTGCCGGGACAGGAAACGAACACCGGGGAGCTGTTTTTT	CASSWVPGQETNTGELFF
TRBV6-4	-	-	TRBJ2-3	TGTGCCAGCAGTGAGCAAGCCACAGATACGCAGTATTTT	CASSEQATDTQYF
TRBV28	-	few	TRBJ1-6	TGTGCCAGCAGTTTAGGGCAGTTATCTTCACCCCTCCACTTT	CASSLGQLSSPLHF
TRBV18	-	-	TRBJ1-4	TGTGCCAGCTCAAGGGCGACAGTTACAACTAATGAAAAACTGTTTTTT	CASSRATVTTNEKLFF
TRBV6-5	TRBD1	-	TRBJ2-7	TGTGCCAGCAGAAGACAGGGTTGGTACGAGCAGTACTTC	CASRRQGWYEQYF
TRBV9	-	few	TRBJ2-3	TGTGCCAGCAGCGTAGCTACCGGGAGCGGAGATACGCAGTATTTT	CASSVATGSGDTQYF
TRBV6-6	TRBD2	once	TRBJ2-7	TGTGCCAGCAGTTCCCTAGCGGGAGTACTTTCCTACGAGCAGTACTTC	CASSSLAGVLSYEQYF
TRBV7-9	TRBD1	-	TRBJ2-2	TGTGCCAGCAGCCGGACAGGGTACGAGCGCACCGGGGAGCTGTTTTTT	CASSRTGYERTGELFF
TRBV30	-	few	TRBJ2-5	TGTGCCTGGAGTGTTGTTCCCCCTCAGGCTACCCAAGAGACCCAGTACTTC	CAWSVVPPQATQETQYF
TRBV7-7	TRBD2	-	TRBJ2-5	TGTGCTAGCAGCTTAGCGTTGGCGGGAGTAGAGACCCAGTACTTC	CASSLALAGVETQYF
TRBV19	-	-	TRBJ2-2	TGTGCCAGCGTAGGGGGTATGGCCGGGGAGCTGTTTTTT	CASVGGMAGELFF
TRBV19	-	-	TRBJ2-7	TGTGCCAGTAGTATGACAGCCCACTACGAGCAGTACTTC	CASSMTAHYEQYF
TRBV7-8	TRBD1	-	TRBJ2-2	TGTGCCAGCAGCGGACAGGGTCTTGGCGGGGAGCTGTTTTTT	CASSGQGLGGELFF
TRBV27	TRBD1	-	TRBJ2-7	TGTGCCAGCAGTTTCGGGACAGGGGCCTACGAGCAGTACTTC	CASSFGTGAYEQYF
TRBV7-9	TRBD2	-	TRBJ2-3	TGTGCCAGCAGCGTCACTAGCGGTCACACAGATACGCAGTATTTT	CASSVTSGHTDTQYF
TRBV24-1	TRBD1	-	TRBJ2-5	TGTGCCACCAGTGGGGGACAGGGGGCTTGGTACCAAGAGACCCAGTACTTC	CATSGGQGAWYQETQYF
TRBV4-2	-	-	TRBJ2-1	TGTGCCAGCAGCCAGCATTCTAGCTCGGTTGAGCAGTTCTTC	CASSQHSSSVEQFF
TRBV5-5	-	-	TRBJ2-7	TGTGCCAGCAGCCGGGTTGGAGACGAGCAGTACTTC	CASSRVGDEQYF
TRBV9	TRBD2	once	TRBJ2-3	TGTGCCAGCAGCCCTCGACTAGCGGACAGCACAGATACGCAGTATTTT	CASSPRLADSTDTQYF
TRBV5-8	-	-	TRBJ2-5	TGTGCCAGCTCAGGGGGGTACCAAGAGACCCAGTACTTC	CASSGGYQETQYF
TRBV5-1	-	-	TRBJ1-2	TGCGCCAGCAGGGCCGGGTCGGTTGGCTACACCTTC	CASRAGSVGYTF
TRBV5-4	TRBD2	-	TRBJ2-7	TGTGCCACCACCGGGAGCGGGAGGATCTACGAGCAGTACTTC	CATTGSGRIYEQYF
TRBV14	-	-	TRBJ1-6	TGTGCCAGCAGCCAATTTGCGTGGGAGAATTCACCCCTCCACTTT	CASSQFAWENSPLHF
TRBV28	TRBD1	-	TRBJ2-1	TGTGCCAGCAGGAGGACAGGGGGGGCCTACAATGAGCAGTTCTTC	CASRRTGGAYNEQFF
TRBV5-8	-	once	TRBJ1-4	TGTGCCAGCAGAACTCCACAGGCTGCTTGGGAAAAACTGTTTTTT	CASRTPQAAWEKLFF
TRBV27	TRBD1	-	TRBJ2-1	TGTGCCAGCGGAATACCCGGGACAGGCCCCTACAATGAGCAGTTCTTC	CASGIPGTGPYNEQFF
TRBV28	-	-	TRBJ1-1	TGTGCCAGCAGTTTAATGAGGTACACCACTGAAGCTTTCTTT	CASSLMRYTTEAFF
TRBV10-2	TRBD2	-	TRBJ2-7	TGCGCCAGCAAGGGCGCTAGCGGGAGTGGAGAGCAGTACTTC	CASKGASGSGEQYF
TRBV6-2/TRBV6-3	-	-	TRBJ2-3	TGTGCCAGCAGTTACTCGACGTCGGGGTGGAGTACTAGCACAGATACGCAGTATTTT	CASSYSTSGWSTSTDTQYF
TRBV28	-	-	TRBJ1-1	TGTGCCAGCAGTCGCCGCGGGGCGGCCACTGAAGCTTTCTTT	CASSRRGAATEAFF
TRBV28	-	-	TRBJ1-1	TGTGCCAGCAGTTTTCTCAGGGTCCGGGACACTGAAGCTTTCTTT	CASSFLRVRDTEAFF
TRBV7-8	TRBD1	-	TRBJ1-5	TGTGCCAGCAGCACCGGACAGGGGGGTGGGCCCCAGCATTTT	CASSTGQGGGPQHF
TRBV9	-	-	TRBJ2-1	TGTGCCAGCAGCGCTCATGAGCCCCCCTACAATGAGCAGTTCTTC	CASSAHEPPYNEQFF
TRBV10-3	-	-	TRBJ1-1	TGTGCCATCAGCGGACGGGAACCGAACACTGAAGCTTTCTTT	CAISGREPNTEAFF
TRBV28	TRBD1	-	TRBJ2-7	TGTGCCAGCAGTTCCTTCACCCCAAGGACAGGGCGTCCCTACGAGCAGTACTTC	CASSSFTPRTGRPYEQYF
TRBV28	-	-	TRBJ1-1	TGTGCCAGCGGAGGGCGGGGGGTGACTGAAGCTTTCTTT	CASGGRGVTEAFF
TRBV30	-	few	TRBJ2-5	TGTGCCTGGGGCCTGGAGGTCCTGACGGGGACCCAGTACTTC	CAWGLEVLTGTQYF
TRBV18	-	-	TRBJ1-3	TGTGCCAGCTCACTTTCCGGACTGCAATCTGGAAACACCATATATTTT	CASSLSGLQSGNTIYF
TRBV7-9	-	-	TRBJ2-7	TGTGCCAGCAGCTTAGCGGTAGGGGCCGTCTACGAGCAGTACTTC	CASSLAVGAVYEQYF
TRBV28	-	-	TRBJ2-7	TGTGCCAGCAGCCCCGGAAGCGCCTACGAGCAGTACTTC	CASSPGSAYEQYF
TRBV6-5	-	-	TRBJ2-7	TGTGCCAGCAAAAGGGGGGGACCCTACGAGCAGTACTTC	CASKRGGPYEQYF
TRBV28	-	-	TRBJ1-4	TGTGCCAGCAGCCCTGGGAAGAGGGTTTCTGGTAATGAAAAACTGTTTTTT	CASSPGKRVSGNEKLFF
TRBV2	TRBD2	-	TRBJ2-7	TGTGCCAGCAGCCCGGAGGGACTAGCGGTCTACGAGCAGTACTTC	CASSPEGLAVYEQYF
TRBV5-4	TRBD1	once	TRBJ2-2	TGTGCCAGCAGCTTGGGACAGGGAAAGAACACCGGGGAGCTGTTTTTT	CASSLGQGKNTGELFF
TRBV5-6	TRBD2	once	TRBJ2-3	TGTGCCAGCAGCTTACCTAGCGGGAGGACAGATACGCAGTATTTT	CASSLPSGRTDTQYF
TRBV5-6	TRBD1	-	TRBJ2-7	TGTGCCAGCAGGGCCCGAGGGACAGGGTTCCACGAGCAGTACTTC	CASRARGTGFHEQYF
TRBV5-1	TRBD1	-	TRBJ1-1	TGCGCCAGCAGCTCAACCGTACAGGGGTCCACTGAAGCTTTCTTT	CASSSTVQGSTEAFF
TRBV28	TRBD1	-	TRBJ1-4	TGTGCCAGCAGTTCCGGACAGGTCCAATTTAATGAAAAACTGTTTTTT	CASSSGQVQFNEKLFF
TRBV12-5	-	-	TRBJ2-3	TGTGCTAGTGGTTTGGGAACGGCAGATACGCAGTATTTT	CASGLGTADTQYF
TRBV27	-	once	TRBJ1-5	TGTGCCAGCAGTTCACAGGGAGGGGGAAATCAGCCCCAGCATTTT	CASSSQGGGNQPQHF
TRBV2	-	few	TRBJ2-7	TGTGCCAGCAGCCCAGCCGGGACATCAGGGGTCGAGCAGTACTTC	CASSPAGTSGVEQYF